This TCR beta chain originates from a study of immune heterogeneity within non-small cell lung tumors. Germline CDR1 is SGHDN and CDR2 is FVKESK. This CDR3 has 17 amino acids. After removal of 0 bases from V and 4 bases from J, the junction contained 8 bases not matched to a gene. Overall study findings and caveats: Largely, high-frequency T-cell receptor beta clonotypes differed from one individual patient to another. Higher local tumor mutational burden went with moderately higher local T-cell clonality, R approximately 0.35.

Points on this clonotype: Antigen: not known.

Multiplex PCR amplified the TCR beta CDR3 region. Its first round ran for roughly 10 cycles with 32 V and 13 J primers. One entry per CDR3 protein, called by TCRdb with MiXCR from the multiplex PCR reads. The table shows approximately 29,000 distinct CDR3 sequences, with less than 35% occurring only once. Template input, which was bulk tumor genomic DNA, totaled roughly 600 ng per sample. Primary tumors were biopsied several times each, far apart, intraoperatively. Newly diagnosed with untreated non-small cell lung cancer, the patients underwent curative surgery. The sample taken for sequencing was lung tumor tissue. The origin of this receptor is a man between 40 and 49 years old with non-small cell lung cancer. V is TRBV14 and J is TRBJ2-1; TRBD1 aligns across 8 bases. CDR3 sequence reads: CASSQDYGRGLYNEQFF. CDR3 bases: TGTGCCAGCAGCCAAGATTACGGCAGGGGGCTATACAATGAGCAGTTCTTC.